This T cell receptor (beta chain) was found in a study of cytomegalovirus exposure and HLA in healthy donors. Study details: Earlier, 180 million or so T cells were analyzed, and 90 million to 120 million unique TCR beta sequences were found among them. Drawn from HLA-typed donors, about 85 million unique TCRs were held in an early data release.

On this clone: Its specificity is not known.

Study results and caveats: V segments that were indistinguishable, TRBV6-2 and TRBV6-3 among them, were omitted from analysis. TCR beta sequences reportedly predicted most subjects' HLA-A and HLA-B alleles accurately.

After removal of 3 bases from V and 5 bases from J, the junction contained 14 bases not matched to a gene. The germline CDR1 and CDR2 sequences are LNHNV and YYDKDF (reference sequence). The CDR3 sequence is 19 residues long. PCR amplification relied on 60 Vbeta primers (plus 13 Jbeta primers). Repertoires were generated with immunoSEQ multiplex PCR, while TCRdb's copy carries only in-frame clones and drops some. The repertoire holds about 170,000 clones, with more than 70% as singletons. The source is a boy between 2 and 10 years old in good health and CMV-seronegative. This chain links TRBV15 with TRBJ2-7; 15 nucleotides match TRBD2. The sample consisted of PBMCs. The DNA of the CDR3 is TGTGCCACCAGCAGTCTTCCGCCGGGACTAGCGGGAGGTCGGGACGAGCAGTACTTC. This encodes CATSSLPPGLAGGRDEQYF.